One sample yielded the 31 T cell receptor beta chains listed below, sequenced in a study of shared clonotypes between healthy human individuals. Assay used: immunoSEQ multiplex PCR; TCRdb lists only in-frame clones, some missing. The table records some 900,000 clones, more than 75% of them present only once. Source material: memory CD4+ T cells sorted from blood. Subset given: CD45RA-negative fraction. These receptors came from a man aged 18 to 30 in good health.

A single count supports this clone. The chain combines TRBV7-8 with TRBJ2-2; 7 bases are shared with TRBD1. With V trimmed by 5 bases and J by 4 bases, 7 bases remained unmatched. Germline V gene lookup returns CDR1 SGHVS and CDR2 FQNEAQ. The CDR3 spans 15 residues. In DNA, the CDR3 is TGTGCCAGCAGCCCCCGGACAGGAAGCACCGGGGAGCTGTTTTTT. It specifies CASSPRTGSTGELFF.

V is TRBV5-4 and J is TRBJ1-4; D is ambiguous. The CDR3 loop spans 13 amino acids. The germline V gene encodes CDR1 SGHNT and CDR2 YYREEE (reference sequence). V shed 4 bases and J shed 8 bases, with 12 bases lying between them. CDR3 bases: TGTGCCAGCAGCCCCTCACTTGTGGAAAAACTGTTTTTT. Its protein is CASSPSLVEKLFF. The complete variable domain, with remaining parts taken from reference TRBV5-4 and TRBJ1-4, reads ETGVTQSPTHLIKTRGQQVTLRCSSQSGHNTVSWYQQALGQGPQFIFQYYREEENGRGNFPPRFSGLQFPNYSSELNVNALELDDSALYLCASSPSLVEKLFFGSGTQLSVL.

The table lists this clone with many counts. The V and J genes are TRBV11-3 and TRBJ2-7; D may be TRBD2 (5 bases). V was trimmed by 6 bases and J by 6 bases, leaving 15 bases between them. From germline, CDR1 is SGHNT and CDR2 YENEEA. This CDR3 has 13 amino acids. DNA for the CDR3: TGTGCCAGCAGTCTGACTACTGTAGGCGAGCAGTACTTC. This sequence encodes CASSLTTVGEQYF.

DNA of the CDR3: TGCAGCGTAGGAGCACTAGCGGGAGGTCCAGATACGCAGTATTTT. Its protein product is CSVGALAGGPDTQYF. J is TRBJ2-3 and V is TRBV29-1; the match to TRBD2 covers 12 bases. V was clipped by 6 bases and J by 4 bases; unmatched bases: 8. The CDR3 has 15 amino acids. Per the germline V gene, CDR1 is SQVTM and CDR2 is ANQGSEA.

The rearrangement uses TRBV7-2 and TRBJ2-1; 9 nucleotides align to TRBD2. Looked up from germline, CDR1 is SGHTA and CDR2 is FQGNSA. The CDR3 totals 17 residues. Trimming removed 6 bases from V and 0 bases from J; junction bases left unmatched: 9. In DNA, the CDR3 is TGTGCCAGCAGTGATGACTTTAGCGGGAGCTCCTACAATGAGCAGTTCTTC. This gives the protein CASSDDFSGSSYNEQFF.

V and J are TRBV6-5 and TRBJ2-7; 9 positions match TRBD1. Trimming removed 6 bases from V and 6 bases from J; junction bases left unmatched: 6. This CDR3 has 13 amino acids. Germline V gene sequence: CDR1 MNHEY, CDR2 SVGAGI. CDR3: CASRGTGIGEQYF. The CDR3 nucleotides read TGTGCCAGCAGGGGGACAGGGATTGGCGAGCAGTACTTC.

This chain joins TRBV4-2 and TRBJ2-1; possibly TRBD1 for D (5 bases). Per the germline V gene, CDR1 is LGHNA and CDR2 is YNFKEQ. CDR3 length: 15 amino acids. V was cut by 0 bases and J by 7 bases, with 13 bases left in between. This CDR3 is CASSQEVGLRNEQFF. The CDR3 DNA is TGTGCCAGCAGCCAAGAGGTGGGGCTAAGGAATGAGCAGTTCTTC.

The rearrangement joins TRBV30 to TRBJ2-3; TRBD1 matches 8 bases. CDR1 and CDR2 (germline): GTSNPN, SVGIG (reference sequence). The CDR3 length is 16 residues. Germline trimming cut 1 base from V and 6 bases from J; bases unmatched to any gene: 12. Here the CDR3 DNA reads TGTGCCTGGAGTGCTCCGGGACAGGTCTTTTATGATACGCAGTATTTT. Translated, it gives CAWSAPGQVFYDTQYF. The variable domain in full, with the rest retrieved from reference TRBV30 and TRBJ2-3, is SQTIHQWPATLVQPVGSPLSLECTVEGTSNPNLYWYRQAAGRGLQLLFYSVGIGQISSEVPQNLSASRPQDRQFILSSKKLLLSDSGFYLCAWSAPGQVFYDTQYFGPGTRLTVL.

The J gene is TRBJ1-6, the V gene TRBV28; TRBD1 aligns across 8 bases. Per germline, CDR1 MDHEN and CDR2 SYDVKM. V was clipped by 6 bases and J by 8 bases; unmatched bases: 3. This CDR3 is 13 amino acids long. The CDR3 DNA is TGTGCCAGCAGCGGGACAGGAGATTCACCCCTCCACTTT. This gives the protein CASSGTGDSPLHF.

The genes are TRBV5-1 and TRBJ1-2, with 7 bases that match TRBD1. Germline CDR1 reads SGHRS; CDR2 reads YFSETQ. This CDR3 is built from 14 residues. The V and J ends lost 4 bases and 7 bases, in that order; junction bases with no gene match: 10. CDR3: CASSPTDRDAGYTF. The CDR3 coding sequence is TGCGCCAGCAGCCCTACCGACAGGGATGCTGGCTACACCTTC.

For this clone: Other nucleotide sequences in the sample specify the same CDR3. The chain links TRBV7-2 to TRBJ2-3; 8 bases are shared with TRBD2. Germline V CDR1 and CDR2: SGHTA, FQGNSA. V lost 4 bases to trimming and J lost 4 bases; unmatched junction nucleotides: 4. The CDR3 has 14 amino acids. Here the CDR3 reads CASSSGLASDTQYF. CDR3 nucleotide sequence: TGTGCCAGCAGCTCCGGACTAGCATCAGATACGCAGTATTTT.

On this clone: A far bigger clonotype differs at one base, so this is likely a read error. The chain employs TRBV6-4 and TRBJ1-6; D call uncertain. The CDR3 is made up of 13 amino acids. Trimming removed 3 bases at V and 5 bases at J, with 5 bases between. CDR1 is MRHNA, CDR2 SNTAGT, per germline. CDR3 nucleotide sequence: TGTGCCAGCAGTGAAAGGGATAATTCACCCCTCCACTTT. Its protein product is CASSERDNSPLHF.

J is TRBJ1-6 and V is TRBV6-1, with D unclear. V was shortened by 4 bases and J by 7 bases, with 8 bases between the two germline ends. The CDR3 has 13 residues. Germline V gene sequence: CDR1 MNHNS, CDR2 SASEGT. The CDR3 coding sequence is TGTGCCAGCAGTGGAGAAGTCAATTCACCCCTCCACTTT. It specifies CASSGEVNSPLHF.

The J gene is TRBJ1-3, the V gene TRBV10-3, with no clear D. Trimming removed 8 bases from V and 1 base from J, with 15 bases in between. Germline V gene sequence: CDR1 ENHRY, CDR2 SYGVKD. The CDR3 has 15 residues. The CDR3 nucleotides read TGTGCCATCGATAGCGGGGAACAGTCTGGAAACACCATATATTTT. As protein: CAIDSGEQSGNTIYF.

The V gene is TRBV6-1, the J gene TRBJ2-7, with 10 bases identical to TRBD2. This CDR3 comprises 15 residues. The V segment lost 8 bases and the J segment 7 bases; nucleotides outside the gene matches: 14. Germline V gene sequence: CDR1 MNHNS, CDR2 SASEGT. The CDR3 DNA reads TGTGCCAGCCGTGTGGTGCTAGCGGGGGTCAGGGAGCAGTACTTC. Translation gives CASRVVLAGVREQYF.

A word on this clone: The same CDR3 is also encoded by other DNA sequences in this sample. The V call is TRBV19, the J call TRBJ1-2, with D perhaps TRBD1 (6 bases). V was shortened by 6 bases and J by 6 bases, with 8 bases between the two germline ends. There are 11 residues in the CDR3. CDR1 LNHDA and CDR2 SQIVND come from the germline V gene (reference sequence). CDR3 residues: CASSYRDGYTF. DNA of the CDR3: TGTGCCAGTAGCTACAGGGATGGCTACACCTTC.

The chain uses TRBV28 and TRBJ2-4; 8 positions match TRBD1. Germline values: CDR1 MDHEN, CDR2 SYDVKM. V dropped 4 bases and J dropped 4; count of bases not matched to a gene: 9. The CDR3 contains 16 residues. Here the CDR3 reads CASSYNGQGTKNIQYF. CDR3 in DNA: TGTGCCAGCAGTTATAATGGACAGGGAACAAAAAACATTCAGTACTTC.

This clone came up many times. This chain uses TRBV2 with TRBJ2-1, with a tentative D call TRBD1 (6 bases). Germline assignment: CDR1 SNHLY and CDR2 FYNNEI. The V end was cut by 6 bases, the J end by 8 bases, with 14 bases between. This CDR3 has 13 amino acids. The CDR3 DNA sequence: TGTGCCAGCAGGAAGGACAGCTTCGATGAGCAGTTCTTC. It yields the protein CASRKDSFDEQFF.

This chain joins TRBV23-1 and TRBJ2-7; a weak D match, TRBD1 (5 bases). TRBV23-1 carries the ORF label, with uncertain function. The CDR3 spans 13 residues. V lost 0 bases to trimming and J lost 6 bases, with 9 bases between them. The CDR3 bases are TGCGCCAGCAGTCAATCATTCAGGGCCGAGCAGTACTTC. Protein sequence: CASSQSFRAEQYF.

The gene calls are TRBV27 and TRBJ1-1; D gene unclear. This CDR3 has 13 residues. Germline assignment: CDR1 MNHEY and CDR2 SMNVEV (reference sequence). The V and J ends lost 3 bases and 8 bases respectively, with 13 bases between them. The CDR3 loop reads CASSFYGEREAFF. CDR3 nucleotides: TGTGCCAGCAGTTTCTACGGCGAAAGGGAAGCTTTCTTT.

The chain combines TRBV19 with TRBJ2-1; TRBD1 matches 10 bases. V lost 7 bases and J lost 7; bases outside the gene matches: 7. This CDR3 contains 14 residues. Germline V CDR1 and CDR2: LNHDA, SQIVND (reference sequence). The DNA of the CDR3 is TGTGCCAGTAATGCCGGGACAGGGGCTAATGAGCAGTTCTTC. This gives the protein CASNAGTGANEQFF.

The chain couples TRBV7-8 to TRBJ2-7; D gene ambiguous. The germline V gene encodes CDR1 SGHVS and CDR2 FQNEAQ. This CDR3 is 14 amino acids long. Between the trimmed V and J ends, which lost 4 bases and 6 bases, there was a span of 16 bases. The CDR3 spells CASSSRVGVAEQYF. The CDR3 coding sequence is TGTGCCAGCAGCTCCCGGGTGGGCGTAGCCGAGCAGTACTTC.

This sequence joins TRBV30 and TRBJ2-3; no reliable D call. Trimming cost V 0 bases and J 9 bases, with 7 bases left between them. The CDR3 has 11 amino acids. Germline lookup yields CDR1 GTSNPN and CDR2 SVGIG (reference sequence). The CDR3 DNA reads TGTGCCTGGAGTGTTGAGAACACGCAGTATTTT. Protein product: CAWSVENTQYF. The whole variable domain, filled in from reference TRBV30 and TRBJ2-3, reads SQTIHQWPATLVQPVGSPLSLECTVEGTSNPNLYWYRQAAGRGLQLLFYSVGIGQISSEVPQNLSASRPQDRQFILSSKKLLLSDSGFYLCAWSVENTQYFGPGTRLTVL.

This chain joins TRBV9 and TRBJ2-3, with D possibly being TRBD2 (6 bases). Germline assignment: CDR1 SGDLS and CDR2 YYNGEE. V lost 4 bases and J lost 3, with 15 bases in between. The CDR3 is made up of 15 amino acids. The CDR3 nucleotides read TGTGCCAGCAGCCTTGCGGGGAACCCTACAGATACGCAGTATTTT. It yields the protein CASSLAGNPTDTQYF.

J is TRBJ2-2 and V is TRBV7-2, with D uncertain. This CDR3 contains 12 residues. V was shortened by 5 bases and J by 5 bases, with 6 bases between the two germline ends. Looked up from germline, CDR1 is SGHTA and CDR2 is FQGNSA. CDR3 coding DNA: TGTGCCAGCAGCCCCACTACCGGGGAGCTGTTTTTT. This sequence encodes CASSPTTGELFF.

The chain combines TRBV9 with TRBJ1-2, with D hard to call. The CDR3 consists of 14 residues. Germline values: CDR1 SGDLS, CDR2 YYNGEE. The V gene lost 1 base and the J gene lost 5 bases, with 12 bases spanning the gap. Here the CDR3 DNA reads TGTGCCAGCAGCGTAAGTGAAAGGCCATATGGCTACACCTTC. This gives the protein CASSVSERPYGYTF.

This clone was observed many times. This chain joins TRBV5-6 and TRBJ1-1, with D perhaps matching TRBD1 (5 bases). CDR1 is SGHDT and CDR2 is YYEEEE in the germline V gene. The length of the CDR3 is 14 residues. Trimming left V 3 bases short and J 1 base short, with 10 bases between. The CDR3 DNA is TGTGCCAGCAGCTCATATCAGGGGAACACTGAAGCTTTCTTT. Its protein is CASSSYQGNTEAFF.

The genes are TRBV5-1 and TRBJ2-5; D is uncertain. V lost 1 base and J lost 3, with 10 bases in between. Per the germline V gene, CDR1 is SGHRS and CDR2 is YFSETQ. The CDR3 loop spans 14 amino acids. CDR3 residues: CASSLSRIKETQYF. The CDR3 DNA follows: TGCGCCAGCAGCTTGTCGAGGATAAAAGAGACCCAGTACTTC.

The chain employs TRBV5-1 and TRBJ2-5; 7 bases are shared with TRBD1. The germline gives CDR1 SGHRS, CDR2 YFSETQ. The ends lost 4 bases at V and 5 bases at J; junction bases unmatched: 5. This CDR3 spans 13 amino acids. CDR3 region: CASSTTGQETQYF. The CDR3 DNA reads as TGCGCCAGCAGCACGACAGGGCAGGAGACCCAGTACTTC.

This clone is a singleton in its sample. The chain combines TRBV28 with TRBJ1-2; D may be TRBD1 (6 bases). With 5 bases removed from V and 7 bases from J, the gap between germline ends came to 14 bases. CDR1 and CDR2 from the germline V gene are MDHEN and SYDVKM. CDR3 size: 13 residues. The CDR3 region has the DNA TGTGCCAGCAGTATCACAGGGACCCCTGGCTACACCTTC. Translated: CASSITGTPGYTF.

The chain has TRBV7-8 and TRBJ1-2; D is undetermined. CDR1 is SGHVS, CDR2 FQNEAQ, per germline. Trimming pared 3 bases from V and 2 bases from J, leaving 16 bases between. CDR3 length: 16 residues. CDR3 coding DNA: TGTGCCAGCAGCTTTCAATCGACCGATCAAAACTATGGCTACACCTTC. Protein sequence: CASSFQSTDQNYGYTF.